The T cell receptor (beta chain) described here comes from a study of siplizumab effects on memory and regulatory T cells (dated by TCRdb to between 2018 and 2020). Looking at the study overall: The study looked at the effect of siplizumab, an anti-CD2 antibody, on alloreactive T-cell subsets in allogeneic mixed lymphocyte reactions made from human PBMCs. What the work shows at the level of the full study, not this receptor alone: Whether proliferating Tregs from siplizumab cultures actually had suppressive function was not functionally confirmed. In reactions with siplizumab, an average of around 70% of mappable alloreactive CD4+ clones were Treg-derived, compared with around 28% in control reactions. Unstimulated naive T cells appeared more diverse than memory T cells, and naive cells seemed to contribute substantially to the alloresponse. A naive or memory phenotype could not be assigned to roughly 75-97% of proliferating CD4+ or CD8+ clones. The cumulative frequency of alloreactive sequences that could be traced back to unstimulated CD4+ memory T cells was significantly reduced by siplizumab. Because sequences at frequencies below about 10^-5 were poorly captured, only a minor fraction of alloreactive clones could be mapped back to unstimulated subsets.

Sorted unstimulated T cells, along with proliferating T cells recovered from mixed lymphocyte reactions, underwent TCRbeta CDR3 sequencing. Fresh whole blood from approximately ten HLA-typed healthy donors was used to isolate PBMCs. Unstimulated CD4+ regulatory T cells were FACS-sorted to map the origin of alloreactive clones. The protocol used for the library was the immunoSEQ multiplex PCR assay. Each sample had some 10^5 TCR templates assayed by the deep sequencing platform. Genomic DNA extracted from sorted T cells was the material used for TCRbeta CDR3 sequencing. In the original analysis: Clonal analysis of TCRbeta CDR3 data was done in the R programming language. Alloreactive CD4+ and CD8+ clones were identified by comparing unstimulated samples to CFSE-low samples taken after the reaction. By matching sequences to the repertoires of sorted unstimulated Treg and non-Treg cells, each alloreactive CD4+ clone was assigned a regulatory or non-regulatory origin. Entries here come from immuneACCESS through TCRdb and include only in-frame sequences with V and J called. Some clones fail to appear in such tables; in the studies checked, an unresolved V gene covers under half of the shortfall, and the cause of the remainder is unknown. V and J calls and clone size are those listed in that table; D and trimming were worked out from the DNA. For this sample the table gives 80,000 to 130,000 clones, of which roughly 94% were detected only once. Approximately 0.66% of the sample is taken by the ten largest.

V and J are trimmed by 0 bases and 5 bases, and the gene matches miss 5 bases of the junction. Including cysteine and phenylalanine, the CDR3 has 16 amino acids. Kept here is only the CDR3 DNA, which spans 48 bases and is read in frame from base 1. Sequences SGHRS (CDR1) and YFSETQ (CDR2) are obtained from the germline V gene. Concerning this clone: What antigen it recognizes has not been identified. Base quality data are lacking; no much larger clone is found one base away.

The chain links TRBV5-1 with TRBJ2-3, with TRBD2 matching 11 junction bases. Specimen: Tregs sorted from blood. This TCR was recovered from a human donor in good health. This receptor carries the CDR3 CASSLVSLAGGDTQYF. The DNA reads as follows: TGCGCCAGCAGCTTGGTGAGCCTAGCGGGAGGAGATACGCAGTATTTT.